Listed below are T cell receptor beta chains from one sample, sequenced in a study of beta chain features in type 1 diabetes. The data were produced by immunoSEQ multiplex PCR, yet TCRdb's version contains in-frame clones alone and is incomplete. The data contain 60,000 or so clones, around 56% of them singletons. The source material was Tregs from blood. The receptors here all came from a woman between 35 and 50 years old with type 1 diabetes. Each CDR3 is given with its conserved first and last residue. A D gene is named only where the DNA matches it firmly. Some rows mark clone size as missing; the rest say once, few, many or name a class of expanded clone.

DNA | CDR3 | J | V | D | size
TGTGCCAGCAGCGCGGAGAGACTCCTCCTCTATGGCTACACCTTC | CASSAERLLLYGYTF | TRBJ1-2 | TRBV7-9 | . | few
TGTGCCAGCTCACTGAACCCTAGGGGGCTCAATGAAAAACTGTTTTTT | CASSLNPRGLNEKLFF | TRBJ1-4 | TRBV18 | TRBD1 | .
TGTGCCAGCAATGTAGCGGGCCCGCCCGCTATCACAGATACGCAGTATTTT | CASNVAGPPAITDTQYF | TRBJ2-3 | TRBV6-1 | TRBD2 | .
TGCGCCAGCAGCTTGGAAAGGGGGCCGAGGACTGAAGCTTTCTTT | CASSLERGPRTEAFF | TRBJ1-1 | TRBV5-1 | TRBD1 | .
TGTGCCAGCAGCTTCGACAGGGTCACTGAAGCTTTCTTT | CASSFDRVTEAFF | TRBJ1-1 | TRBV5-4 | TRBD1 | .
TGTGCCAGCAGCTTCGGACAGGGGTCCGGGGAGCTGTTTTTT | CASSFGQGSGELFF | TRBJ2-2 | TRBV5-6 | TRBD1 | few
TGTGCCAGCCAGGCGGGAGTCTACAATGAGCAGTTCTTC | CASQAGVYNEQFF | TRBJ2-1 | TRBV7-9 | TRBD2 | .
TGCGCCAGCAGCTTGGACAGCTCGAACACTGAAGCTTTCTTT | CASSLDSSNTEAFF | TRBJ1-1 | TRBV5-1 | . | .
TGTGCCAGCAGCTTAGCGGGAGGCGGGGATACGCAGTATTTT | CASSLAGGGDTQYF | TRBJ2-3 | TRBV7-2 | . | once
TGTGCCAGCAGCTCTTCTCCCGGGGCTAACTATGGCTACACCTTC | CASSSSPGANYGYTF | TRBJ1-2 | TRBV9 | . | .
TGTGCCAGCAGCTTCAGAGGGGGGGCGCGTGACTATGGCTACACCTTC | CASSFRGGARDYGYTF | TRBJ1-2 | TRBV7-9 | . | .
TGCGCCAGCAGCCAGGGACAGGGAGGAGGAGAAAAACTGTTTTTT | CASSQGQGGGEKLFF | TRBJ1-4 | TRBV4-1 | TRBD1 | .
TGTGCCAGCAGCTTCTCATCTACAGGGTCCGGCGGACGTGGTGAGCAGTTCTTC | CASSFSSTGSGGRGEQFF | TRBJ2-1 | TRBV7-2 | . | .
TGCGCCAGCAAGTGGGCAGGGGCGGACACCGGGGAGCTGTTTTTT | CASKWAGADTGELFF | TRBJ2-2 | TRBV5-1 | . | .
TGTGCCAGCAGCGCGGGACAGCCCTACGAGCAGTACTTC | CASSAGQPYEQYF | TRBJ2-7 | TRBV11-2 | . | .
TGCAGCGTCCAGAAGGACAGGGACGGGTCGCCCCAGCATTTT | CSVQKDRDGSPQHF | TRBJ1-5 | TRBV29-1 | TRBD1 | .
TGCGCCAGCAGCCAACCAGGGGGCAGATCCTTGAACACTGAAGCTTTCTTT | CASSQPGGRSLNTEAFF | TRBJ1-1 | TRBV4-1 | TRBD1 | once
TGTGCCAGCAGTTTTGGGGCCGACTACGAGCAGTACTTC | CASSFGADYEQYF | TRBJ2-7 | TRBV27 | . | few
TGTGCCAGCAGCCCGACAGGAGGTCAGCCCCAGCATTTT | CASSPTGGQPQHF | TRBJ1-5 | TRBV7-2 | . | .
TGTGCCAGCAAGGCGGGCTACTCTGGGGCCAACGTCCTGACTTTC | CASKAGYSGANVLTF | TRBJ2-6 | TRBV6-1 | . | .
TGTGCCAGCAGCTCCGTCGGGTTCCCTGAAGCTTTCTTT | CASSSVGFPEAFF | TRBJ1-1 | TRBV11-2 | . | .
TGTGCCATCAGTCCACGGACAGCGCTCTCCTACAATGAGCAGTTCTTC | CAISPRTALSYNEQFF | TRBJ2-1 | TRBV10-3 | . | few
TGTGCCAGCAGTCTTCCGGGTGGGAGAGTGTTCTTC | CASSLPGGRVFF | TRBJ2-1 | TRBV28 | . | .
TGTGCCAGCAGCCCCAGACAGGGCCCGAGCTCTGGAAACACCATATATTTT | CASSPRQGPSSGNTIYF | TRBJ1-3 | TRBV9 | TRBD1 | .
TGTGCCAGCAGTGAAGAAACGGGAGCGGCCGGGGAGCTGTTTTTT | CASSEETGAAGELFF | TRBJ2-2 | TRBV2 | . | .
TGTGCCACCAGCAGAGATCGACAGGGCTACGAGCAGTACTTC | CATSRDRQGYEQYF | TRBJ2-7 | TRBV15 | TRBD1 | .
TGCGCCAGCGTCCGGGCGGGACTTAGTATCGATGGCTACACCTTC | CASVRAGLSIDGYTF | TRBJ1-2 | TRBV23-1 | . | .
TGTGCCAGCGGACTTGGACGGGGGAACACTGAAGCTTTCTTT | CASGLGRGNTEAFF | TRBJ1-1 | TRBV6-1 | . | .
TGTGCCAGCAGCGTCTACGGGACAGGGAACAATGAGCAGTTCTTC | CASSVYGTGNNEQFF | TRBJ2-1 | TRBV7-3 | TRBD1 | .
TGCGCCAGCAGCTCCGGCGGGACTAGCGAAGGCAATGAGCAGTTCTTC | CASSSGGTSEGNEQFF | TRBJ2-1 | TRBV5-1 | TRBD2 | .